This entry lists 3 T cell receptor beta chains sequenced from one sample in a study of PD-L1 blockade in urothelial cancer. Some clones are missing from TCRdb's copy, which holds only in-frame ones; the method was immunoSEQ multiplex PCR. The sample gives roughly 25,000 clones, roughly 80% of which show up once; about 8.9% is in the top ten. The material was PBMCs, obtained around atezolizumab (anti-PD-L1) treatment. All receptors come from a man in his 70s with urothelial cancer.

This clone was observed a single time. This chain links TRBV7-6 with TRBJ2-2, with D perhaps TRBD2 (6 bases). This CDR3 has 14 residues. Germline V gene lookup returns CDR1 SGHVS and CDR2 FNYEAQ. V was clipped by 5 bases and J by 4 bases, with 11 bases between them. In DNA form, the CDR3 reads TGTGCCAGCAGCGTCGGGACTTTCACCGGGGAGCTGTTTTTT. Protein sequence: CASSVGTFTGELFF.

CDR3 DNA: TGTGCCAGCAGCCAACTCAACGACAGGGACCACGAGCAGTACTTC. As protein: CASSQLNDRDHEQYF. The chain recombines TRBV14 with TRBJ2-7; 7 nucleotides match TRBD1. This CDR3 region has 15 residues. The ends lost 2 bases at V and 5 bases at J; junction bases unmatched: 9. CDR1 is SGHDN and CDR2 is FVKESK in the germline V gene.

This clone was recorded once. The V gene is TRBV7-2, the J gene TRBJ2-5; no firm D call. Germline V gene data show CDR1 as SGHTA and CDR2 as FQGNSA. The V end lost 5 bases, the J end lost 8 bases, and 12 bases lay between the germline ends. The CDR3 is 12 amino acids. The CDR3 is CASSPYVGTQYF. The DNA of the CDR3 is TGTGCCAGCAGCCCCTACGTGGGCACCCAGTACTTC.